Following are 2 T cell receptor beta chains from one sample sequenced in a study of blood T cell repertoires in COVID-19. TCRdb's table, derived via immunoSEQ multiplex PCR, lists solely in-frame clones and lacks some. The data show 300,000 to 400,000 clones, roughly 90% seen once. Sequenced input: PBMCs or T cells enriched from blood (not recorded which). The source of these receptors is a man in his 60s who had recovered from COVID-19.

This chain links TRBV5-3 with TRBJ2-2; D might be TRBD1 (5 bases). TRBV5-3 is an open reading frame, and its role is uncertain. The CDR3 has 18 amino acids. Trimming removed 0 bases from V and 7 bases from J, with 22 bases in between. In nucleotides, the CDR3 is TGTGCCAGAAGCTTGGTTGGGTCCTGTCAGGGCATATACGGGGAGCTGTTTTTT. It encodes CARSLVGSCQGIYGELFF.

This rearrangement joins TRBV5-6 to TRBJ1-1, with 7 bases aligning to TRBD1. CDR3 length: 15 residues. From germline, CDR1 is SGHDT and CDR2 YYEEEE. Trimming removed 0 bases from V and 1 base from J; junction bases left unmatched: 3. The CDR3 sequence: CASSLEGAANTEAFF. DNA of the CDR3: TGTGCCAGCAGCTTGGAGGGGGCGGCGAACACTGAAGCTTTCTTT.